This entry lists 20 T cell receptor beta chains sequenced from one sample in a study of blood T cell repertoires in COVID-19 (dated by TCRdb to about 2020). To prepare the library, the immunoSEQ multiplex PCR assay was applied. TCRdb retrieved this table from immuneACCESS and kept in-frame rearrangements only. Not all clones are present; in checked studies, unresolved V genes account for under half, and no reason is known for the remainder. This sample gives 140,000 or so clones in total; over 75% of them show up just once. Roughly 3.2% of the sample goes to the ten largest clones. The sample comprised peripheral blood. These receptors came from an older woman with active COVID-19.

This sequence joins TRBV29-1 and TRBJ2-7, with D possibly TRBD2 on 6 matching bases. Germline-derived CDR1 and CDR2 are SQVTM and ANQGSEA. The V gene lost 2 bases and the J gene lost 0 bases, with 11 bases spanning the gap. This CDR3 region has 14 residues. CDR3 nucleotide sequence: TGCAGCGTTGAAAACGGGAGAAGCTCCTACGAGCAGTACTTC. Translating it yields CSVENGRSSYEQYF.

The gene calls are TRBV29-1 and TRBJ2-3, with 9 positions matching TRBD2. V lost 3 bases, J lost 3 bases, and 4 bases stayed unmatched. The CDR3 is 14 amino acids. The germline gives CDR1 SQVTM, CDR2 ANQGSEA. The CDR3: CSVERGRATDTQYF. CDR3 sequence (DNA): TGCAGCGTTGAGCGCGGGAGGGCAACAGATACGCAGTATTTT.

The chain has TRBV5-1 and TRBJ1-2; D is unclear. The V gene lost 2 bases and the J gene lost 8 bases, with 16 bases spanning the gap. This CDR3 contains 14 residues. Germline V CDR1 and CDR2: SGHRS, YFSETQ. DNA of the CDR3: TGCGCCAGCAGCTTCGGCCCAGCGACCGGAGGCTACACCTTC. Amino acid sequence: CASSFGPATGGYTF.

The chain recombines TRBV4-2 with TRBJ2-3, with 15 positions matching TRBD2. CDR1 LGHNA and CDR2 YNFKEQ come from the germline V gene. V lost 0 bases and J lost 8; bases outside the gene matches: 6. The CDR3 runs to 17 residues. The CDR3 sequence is CASSQDRGGLAGGTQYF. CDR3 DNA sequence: TGTGCCAGCAGCCAAGATCGCGGGGGACTAGCGGGAGGTACGCAGTATTTT.

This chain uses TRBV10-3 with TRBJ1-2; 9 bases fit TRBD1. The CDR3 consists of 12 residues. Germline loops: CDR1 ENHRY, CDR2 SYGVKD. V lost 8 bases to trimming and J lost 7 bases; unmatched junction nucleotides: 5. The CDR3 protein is CAIRGDRAGYTF. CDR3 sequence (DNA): TGTGCCATCCGTGGGGACAGGGCTGGCTACACCTTC.

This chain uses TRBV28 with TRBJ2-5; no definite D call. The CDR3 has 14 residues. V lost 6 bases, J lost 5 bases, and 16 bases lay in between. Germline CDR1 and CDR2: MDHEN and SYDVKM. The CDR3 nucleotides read TGTGCCAGCAGCCCTAAGGCTTTCGGGGAGACCCAGTACTTC. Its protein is CASSPKAFGETQYF.

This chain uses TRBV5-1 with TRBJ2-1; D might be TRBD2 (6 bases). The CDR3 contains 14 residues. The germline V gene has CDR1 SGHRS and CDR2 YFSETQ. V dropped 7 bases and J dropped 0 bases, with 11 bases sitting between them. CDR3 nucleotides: TGCGCCAGCTCTAGCGTGCCCTCCTACAATGAGCAGTTCTTC. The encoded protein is CASSSVPSYNEQFF. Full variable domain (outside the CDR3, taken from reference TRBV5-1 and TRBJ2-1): KAGVTQTPRYLIKTRGQQVTLSCSPISGHRSVSWYQQTPGQGLQFLFEYFSETQRNKGNFPGRFSGRQFSNSRSEMNVSTLELGDSALYLCASSSVPSYNEQFFGPGTRLTVL.

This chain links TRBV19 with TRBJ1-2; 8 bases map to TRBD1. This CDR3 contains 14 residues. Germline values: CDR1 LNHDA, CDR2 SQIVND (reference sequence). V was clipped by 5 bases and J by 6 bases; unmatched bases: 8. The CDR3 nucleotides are TGTGCCAGTAGTTCCCGGACAGGGAGAGATGGCTACACCTTC. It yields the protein CASSSRTGRDGYTF.

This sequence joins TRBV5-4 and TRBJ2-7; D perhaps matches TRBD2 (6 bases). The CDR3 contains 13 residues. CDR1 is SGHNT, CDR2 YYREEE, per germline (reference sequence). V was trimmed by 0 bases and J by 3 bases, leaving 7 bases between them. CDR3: CASSLVGGYEQYF. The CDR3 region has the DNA TGTGCCAGCAGCTTGGTGGGGGGCTACGAGCAGTACTTC. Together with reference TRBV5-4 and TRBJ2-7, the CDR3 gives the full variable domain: ETGVTQSPTHLIKTRGQQVTLRCSSQSGHNTVSWYQQALGQGPQFIFQYYREEENGRGNFPPRFSGLQFPNYSSELNVNALELDDSALYLCASSLVGGYEQYFGPGTRLTVT.

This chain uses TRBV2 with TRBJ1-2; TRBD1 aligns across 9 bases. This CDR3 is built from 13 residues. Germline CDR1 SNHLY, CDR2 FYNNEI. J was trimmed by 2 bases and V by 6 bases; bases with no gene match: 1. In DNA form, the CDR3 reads TGTGCCAGCAGCGGGACAGGGAACTATGGCTACACCTTC. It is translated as CASSGTGNYGYTF. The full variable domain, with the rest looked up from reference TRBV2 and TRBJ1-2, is EPEVTQTPSHQVTQMGQEVILRCVPISNHLYFYWYRQILGQKVEFLVSFYNNEISEKSEIFDDQFSVERPDGSNFTLKIRSTKLEDSAMYFCASSGTGNYGYTFGSGTRLTVV.

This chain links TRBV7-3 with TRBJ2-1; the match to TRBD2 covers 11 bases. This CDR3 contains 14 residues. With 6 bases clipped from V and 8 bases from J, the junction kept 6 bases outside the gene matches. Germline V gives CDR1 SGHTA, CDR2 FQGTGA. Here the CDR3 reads CASSSGRELDEQFF. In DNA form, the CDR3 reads TGTGCCAGCAGTAGCGGGAGGGAGTTGGATGAGCAGTTCTTC.

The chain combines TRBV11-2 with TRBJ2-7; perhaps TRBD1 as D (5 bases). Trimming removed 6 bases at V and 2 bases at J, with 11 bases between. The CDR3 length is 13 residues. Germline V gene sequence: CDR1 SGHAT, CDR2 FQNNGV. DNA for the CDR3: TGTGCCAGCAGTTACGTCAGGGCCTACGAGCAGTACTTC. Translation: CASSYVRAYEQYF.

The CDR3 coding sequence is TGTGCCAGCAGCTTTTGGGCTAGCTTCACAGATACGCAGTATTTT. Translation gives CASSFWASFTDTQYF. V gene TRBV5-4 combines with J gene TRBJ2-3; the D gene is possibly TRBD2 (5 bases). There are 15 residues in the CDR3. V dropped 2 bases and J dropped 2 bases, with 12 bases sitting between them. Germline-derived CDR1 and CDR2 are SGHNT and YYREEE (reference sequence).

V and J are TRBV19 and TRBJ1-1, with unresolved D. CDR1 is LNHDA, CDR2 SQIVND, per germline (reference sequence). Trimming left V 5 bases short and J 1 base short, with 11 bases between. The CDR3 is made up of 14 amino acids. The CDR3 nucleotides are TGTGCCAGTAGTGGCAGAATAGCGAACACTGAAGCTTTCTTT. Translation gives CASSGRIANTEAFF. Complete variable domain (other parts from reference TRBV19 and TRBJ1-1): DGGITQSPKYLFRKEGQNVTLSCEQNLNHDAMYWYRQDPGQGLRLIYYSQIVNDFQKGDIAEGYSVSREKKESFPLTVTSAQKNPTAFYLCASSGRIANTEAFFGQGTRLTVV.

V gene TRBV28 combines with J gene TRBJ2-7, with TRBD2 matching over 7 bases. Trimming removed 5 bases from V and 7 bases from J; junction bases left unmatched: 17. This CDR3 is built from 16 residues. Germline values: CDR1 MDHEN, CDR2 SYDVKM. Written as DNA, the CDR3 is TGTGCCAGCAGTGACTGGGGTCGGGGAGGGACGGGGGAGCAGTACTTC. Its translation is CASSDWGRGGTGEQYF.

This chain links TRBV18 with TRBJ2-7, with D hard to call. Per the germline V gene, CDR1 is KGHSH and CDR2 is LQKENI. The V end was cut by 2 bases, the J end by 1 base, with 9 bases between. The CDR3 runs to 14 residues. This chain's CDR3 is CASSPGSESYEQYF. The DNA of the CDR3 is TGTGCCAGCTCACCAGGTTCTGAGTCCTACGAGCAGTACTTC.

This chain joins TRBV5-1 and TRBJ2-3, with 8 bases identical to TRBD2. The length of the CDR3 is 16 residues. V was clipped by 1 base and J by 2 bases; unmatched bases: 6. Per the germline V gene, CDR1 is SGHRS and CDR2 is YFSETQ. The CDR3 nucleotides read TGCGCCAGCAGCTTGAGACTAGCGCGTTCCACAGATACGCAGTATTTT. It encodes CASSLRLARSTDTQYF.

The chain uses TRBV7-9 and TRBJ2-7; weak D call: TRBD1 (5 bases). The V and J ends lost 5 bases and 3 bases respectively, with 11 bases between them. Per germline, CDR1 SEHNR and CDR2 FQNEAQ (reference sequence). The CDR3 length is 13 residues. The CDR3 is CASSAWGSYEQYF. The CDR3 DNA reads TGTGCCAGCAGCGCCTGGGGCAGCTACGAGCAGTACTTC.

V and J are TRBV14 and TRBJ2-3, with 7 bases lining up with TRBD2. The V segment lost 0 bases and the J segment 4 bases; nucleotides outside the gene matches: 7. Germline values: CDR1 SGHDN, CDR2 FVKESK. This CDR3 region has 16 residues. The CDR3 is CASSQEVGGPADTQYF. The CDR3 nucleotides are TGTGCCAGCAGCCAAGAGGTGGGAGGGCCTGCAGATACGCAGTATTTT.

CDR3 region: CASSPTDTEAFF. The CDR3 region has the DNA TGTGCCAGCAGCCCGACAGACACTGAAGCTTTCTTT. The chain has TRBV5-5 and TRBJ1-1; weak D call: TRBD1 (5 bases). There are 12 residues in the CDR3. Germline V CDR1 and CDR2: SGHKS, YYEKEE (reference sequence). V gave up 4 bases and J gave up 3 bases, with 7 bases separating them.